A selection of T cell receptor beta chains follows, all from one sample in a study of T cell responses to AZD1222 COVID-19 vaccine. Generated by immunoSEQ multiplex PCR, the TCRdb table keeps only in-frame clones and is missing some. The repertoire has about 140,000 clones, about 94% of them found once; the top ten carry about 3.7%. Material: peripheral blood, obtained on day 0 of AZD1222 vaccination. These receptors originate from an adult in good health. CDR3s include the opening cysteine and the closing phenylalanine or tryptophan. A D gene is named only where the DNA matches it firmly. Not all rows give a size; the values are once, few, many and, for expanded clones, a class.

>.|.|TRBJ2-5|16|TRBV14
TGTGCCAGCAGCGATCGAATAGCGGCCCTGGGGGAGACCCAGTACTTC
CASSDRIAALGETQYF
>.|TRBD1|TRBJ2-2|15|TRBV19
TGTGCCAGTAGTCTGGACAGGGGGAGGACCGGGGAGCTGTTTTTT
CASSLDRGRTGELFF
>.|.|TRBJ2-1|15|TRBV30
TGTGCCTGGAGTGTACGTAAGTCTAGGATTGACGAGCAGTTCTTC
CAWSVRKSRIDEQFF
>.|.|TRBJ2-1|13|TRBV2
TGTGCCAGCAGGCTCCGACTAGTGAATGAGCAGTTCTTC
CASRLRLVNEQFF
>.|.|TRBJ1-6|15|TRBV7-8
TGTGCCAGCAGCCCCAGCGGACTTTATAATTCACCCCTCCACTTT
CASSPSGLYNSPLHF
>.|.|TRBJ2-7|13|TRBV5-1
TGCGCCAGCAGCCGCCAGGGGCGGGACGAGCAGTACTTC
CASSRQGRDEQYF
>.|TRBD1|TRBJ1-1|15|TRBV28
TGTGCCAGCAGCCCACAGGGGGCGGTGAACACTGAAGCTTTCTTT
CASSPQGAVNTEAFF
>.|TRBD2|TRBJ2-2|14|TRBV19
TGTGCCAGTATACTAGCGGGAGTACCCGGGGAGCTGTTTTTT
CASILAGVPGELFF
>.|.|TRBJ1-3|14|TRBV5-5
TGTGCCAGCAGCTTGTTCATCTCTGGAAACACCATATATTTT
CASSLFISGNTIYF
>once|TRBD2|TRBJ2-1|15|TRBV9
TGTGCCAGCAGCGTTAGCGGGAGGGCCGCGGATGAGCAGTTCTTC
CASSVSGRAADEQFF
>.|.|TRBJ1-1|13|TRBV9
TGTGCCAGCAGCGTAGCTCTAGGGACTGAAGCTTTCTTT
CASSVALGTEAFF
>.|TRBD2|TRBJ2-1|11|TRBV9
TGTGCCAGCAGCTTACGGGACTACCAGTTCTTC
CASSLRDYQFF
>once|TRBD1|TRBJ1-1|13|TRBV5-1
TGCGCCAGCAGCTTGGCTGGGACAGAAGAAGCTTTCTTT
CASSLAGTEEAFF
>.|TRBD2|TRBJ2-7|16|TRBV2
TGTGCCAGCAGGGAAAGGCTAGCGGGGAGCTCCTACGAGCAGTACTTC
CASRERLAGSSYEQYF
>once|.|TRBJ2-3|15|TRBV9
TGTGCCAGCAGCGTACGTGGAGCTAGCACAGATACGCAGTATTTT
CASSVRGASTDTQYF
>.|.|TRBJ2-1|13|TRBV12-3/TRBV12-4
TGTGCCAGCAGTTTTAGCGGCTACAATGAGCAGTTCTTC
CASSFSGYNEQFF
>.|TRBD1|TRBJ1-2|14|TRBV6-5
TGTGCCAGCAGGGGACAGCCAACCTTCTATGGCTACACCTTC
CASRGQPTFYGYTF
>.|TRBD2|TRBJ2-5|14|TRBV5-1
TGCGCCAGCAGTGTGCGGGAGGGCCGGGAGACCCAGTACTTC
CASSVREGRETQYF
>once|TRBD1|TRBJ2-7|14|TRBV5-6
TGTGCCAGCAGCCTGTTGACAGGGACCTACGAGCAGTACTTC
CASSLLTGTYEQYF
>.|.|TRBJ1-6|12|TRBV19
TGTGCCAGTAGTGCTCCAGGGGAAGCCCTCCACTTT
CASSAPGEALHF
>.|TRBD2|TRBJ2-5|16|TRBV10-2
TGCGCCAGCAGGAGTTGGACTAGCGGGAAGCAAGAGACCCAGTACTTC
CASRSWTSGKQETQYF
>.|.|TRBJ2-2|16|TRBV19
TGTGCCAGTAGTGCCGGGGGTCTTAGCGGCACCGGGGAGCTGTTTTTT
CASSAGGLSGTGELFF
>.|.|TRBJ2-6|13|TRBV10-3
TGTGCCATCAAAGGGGCTGGGGCCAACGTCCTGACTTTC
CAIKGAGANVLTF
>.|.|TRBJ1-1|12|TRBV5-1
TGCGCCAGCAGCTCAGATTACACTGAAGCTTTCTTT
CASSSDYTEAFF